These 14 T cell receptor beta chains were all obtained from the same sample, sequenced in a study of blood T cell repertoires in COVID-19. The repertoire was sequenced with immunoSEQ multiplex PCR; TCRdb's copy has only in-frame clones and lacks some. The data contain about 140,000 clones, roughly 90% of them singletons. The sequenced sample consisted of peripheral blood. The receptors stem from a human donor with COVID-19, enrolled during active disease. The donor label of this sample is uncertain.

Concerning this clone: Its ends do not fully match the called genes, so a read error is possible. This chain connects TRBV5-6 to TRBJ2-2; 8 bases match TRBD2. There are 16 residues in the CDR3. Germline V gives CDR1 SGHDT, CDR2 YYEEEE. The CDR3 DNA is TGTGCCAGCAACTTGGGGGTAGCGGGGAACGCCGGGGAGCTGTTTTTC. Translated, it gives CASNLGVAGNAGELFF.

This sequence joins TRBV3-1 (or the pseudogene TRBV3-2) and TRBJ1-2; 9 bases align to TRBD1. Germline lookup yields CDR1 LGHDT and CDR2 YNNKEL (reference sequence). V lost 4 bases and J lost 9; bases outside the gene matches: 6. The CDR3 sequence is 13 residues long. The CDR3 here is CASSPGQGRSYTF. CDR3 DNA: TGTGCCAGCAGCCCTGGACAGGGGAGAAGCTACACCTTC.

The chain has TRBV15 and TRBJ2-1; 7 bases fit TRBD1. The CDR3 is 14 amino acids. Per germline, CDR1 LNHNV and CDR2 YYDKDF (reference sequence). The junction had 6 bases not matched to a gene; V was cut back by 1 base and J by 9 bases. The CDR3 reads CATSRGQGEGEQFF. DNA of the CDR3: TGTGCCACCAGCAGAGGACAGGGTGAGGGTGAGCAGTTCTTC.

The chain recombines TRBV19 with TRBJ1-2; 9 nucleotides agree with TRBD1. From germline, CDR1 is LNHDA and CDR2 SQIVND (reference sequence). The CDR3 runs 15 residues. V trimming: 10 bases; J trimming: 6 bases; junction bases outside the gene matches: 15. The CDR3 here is CATWDRVFPYDGYTF. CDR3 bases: TGTGCCACCTGGGACAGGGTCTTTCCTTACGATGGCTACACCTTC.

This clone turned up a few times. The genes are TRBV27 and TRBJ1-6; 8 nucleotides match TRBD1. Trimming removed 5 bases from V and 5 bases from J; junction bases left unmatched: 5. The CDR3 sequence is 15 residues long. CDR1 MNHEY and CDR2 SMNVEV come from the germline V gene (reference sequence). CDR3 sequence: CASSDRGEDNSPLHF. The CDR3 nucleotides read TGTGCCAGCAGTGACAGGGGAGAAGATAATTCACCCCTCCACTTT.

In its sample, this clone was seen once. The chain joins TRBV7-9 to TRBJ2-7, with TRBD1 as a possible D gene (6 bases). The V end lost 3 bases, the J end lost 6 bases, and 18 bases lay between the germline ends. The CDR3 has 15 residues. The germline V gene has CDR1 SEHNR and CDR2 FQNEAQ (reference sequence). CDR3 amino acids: CASSLTGSVVPEQYF. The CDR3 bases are TGTGCCAGCAGCTTGACAGGTTCCGTAGTCCCCGAGCAGTACTTC.

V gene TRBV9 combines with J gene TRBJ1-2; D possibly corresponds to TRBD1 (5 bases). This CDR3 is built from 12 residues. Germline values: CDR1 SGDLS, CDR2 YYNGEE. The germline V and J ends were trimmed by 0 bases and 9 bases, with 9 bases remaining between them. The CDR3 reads CASSVVQGSYTF. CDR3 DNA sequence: TGTGCCAGCAGCGTAGTTCAGGGAAGCTACACCTTC. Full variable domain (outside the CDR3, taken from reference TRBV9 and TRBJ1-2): DSGVTQTPKHLITATGQRVTLRCSPRSGDLSVYWYQQSLDQGLQFLIQYYNGEERAKGNILERFSAQQFPDLHSELNLSSLELGDSALYFCASSVVQGSYTFGSGTRLTVV.

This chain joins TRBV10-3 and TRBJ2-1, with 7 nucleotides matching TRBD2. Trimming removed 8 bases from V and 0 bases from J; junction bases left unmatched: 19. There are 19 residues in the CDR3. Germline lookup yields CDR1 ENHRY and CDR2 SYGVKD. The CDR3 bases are TGTGCCATCTCGGGGGGTTCGGGGAGGACCCCCTCCTCCTACAATGAGCAGTTCTTC. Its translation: CAISGGSGRTPSSYNEQFF.

In DNA, the CDR3 is TGTGCCAGCAGTATCGACAGGGCAAGCGCAAGTGGCTACACCTTC. Encoded protein: CASSIDRASASGYTF. This chain uses TRBV27 with TRBJ1-2, with TRBD1 matching over 7 bases. The CDR3 is made up of 15 amino acids. Germline lookup yields CDR1 MNHEY and CDR2 SMNVEV (reference sequence). J lost 7 bases, V lost 5 bases, and 13 bases had no gene match.

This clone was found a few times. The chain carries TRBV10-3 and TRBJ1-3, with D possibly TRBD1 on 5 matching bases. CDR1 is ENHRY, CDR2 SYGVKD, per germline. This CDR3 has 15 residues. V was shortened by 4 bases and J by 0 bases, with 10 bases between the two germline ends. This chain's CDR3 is CAISGQLSSGNTIYF. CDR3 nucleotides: TGTGCCATCAGTGGACAGTTGAGCTCTGGAAACACCATATATTTT.

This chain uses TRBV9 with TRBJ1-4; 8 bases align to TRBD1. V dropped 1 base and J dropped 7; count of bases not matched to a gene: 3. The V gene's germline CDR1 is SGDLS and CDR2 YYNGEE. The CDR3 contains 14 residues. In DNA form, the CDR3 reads TGTGCCAGCAGCGTACAGGGGGCTGGTGAAAAACTGTTTTTT. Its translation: CASSVQGAGEKLFF.

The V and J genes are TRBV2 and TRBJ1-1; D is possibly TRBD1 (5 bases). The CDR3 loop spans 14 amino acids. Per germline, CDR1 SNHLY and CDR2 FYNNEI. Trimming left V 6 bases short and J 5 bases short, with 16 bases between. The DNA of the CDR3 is TGTGCCAGCAGGCCCCAGGGTGGGGGGACTGAAGCTTTCTTT. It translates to CASRPQGGGTEAFF.

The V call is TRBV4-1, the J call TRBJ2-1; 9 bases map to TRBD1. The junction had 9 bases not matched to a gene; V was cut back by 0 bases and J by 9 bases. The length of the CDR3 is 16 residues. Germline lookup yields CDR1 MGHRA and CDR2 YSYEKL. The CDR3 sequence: CASSQDLGQGWGEQFF. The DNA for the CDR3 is TGCGCCAGCAGCCAAGATTTAGGACAGGGGTGGGGTGAGCAGTTCTTC.

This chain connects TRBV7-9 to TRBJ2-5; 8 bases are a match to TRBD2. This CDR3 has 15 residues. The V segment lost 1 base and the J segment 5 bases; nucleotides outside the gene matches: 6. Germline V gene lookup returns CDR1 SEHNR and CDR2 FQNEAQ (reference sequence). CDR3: CASSLGAGVDETQYF. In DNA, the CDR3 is TGTGCCAGCAGCTTAGGAGCGGGGGTTGATGAGACCCAGTACTTC.